Presented here are 30 T cell receptor beta chains from one specimen sequenced in a study of blood T cell repertoires in COVID-19 (dated by TCRdb to 2018 to 2020). The library was made by the immunoSEQ multiplex PCR assay. Not all clones reach the TCRdb copy of this immuneACCESS table, which keeps in-frame sequences only. Checked studies attribute under half of the gap to unresolved V genes and leave the rest unexplained. In all, the sample holds roughly 150,000 clones, and approximately 91% of those were seen once. The top ten hold roughly 4.5% of the sample. Sequences were obtained from peripheral blood. All receptors come from a man aged 18-30 years with COVID-19, enrolled during active disease.

The chain links TRBV7-8 to TRBJ2-7; 10 bases align to TRBD1. The CDR3 contains 16 residues. Trimming cost V 3 bases and J 0 bases; bases outside gene matches: 5. Germline assignment: CDR1 SGHVS and CDR2 FQNEAQ. CDR3 coding DNA: TGTGCCAGCAGCTTCTCGGGACAGGGGAGCTCCTACGAGCAGTACTTC. Translating it yields CASSFSGQGSSYEQYF.

The rearrangement uses TRBV28 and TRBJ2-2, with 14 bases fitting TRBD2. With V trimmed by 7 bases and J by 7 bases, 5 bases remained unmatched. Per the germline V gene, CDR1 is MDHEN and CDR2 is SYDVKM. This CDR3 has 15 residues. CDR3 in amino acids: CASTGLAGEIGELFF. The CDR3, as DNA: TGTGCCAGCACGGGACTAGCGGGAGAGATCGGGGAGCTGTTTTTT.

The genes are TRBV15 and TRBJ1-2; D is uncertain. Germline lookup yields CDR1 LNHNV and CDR2 YYDKDF (reference sequence). The CDR3 contains 15 residues. V lost 6 bases and J lost 4, with 18 bases in between. In DNA, the CDR3 is TGTGCCACCAGGCCTAGTCTCACTTCCCCCTATGGCTACACCTTC. Amino acid sequence: CATRPSLTSPYGYTF.

The chain combines TRBV7-8 with TRBJ2-7; 7 nucleotides agree with TRBD1. The V gene's germline CDR1 is SGHVS and CDR2 FQNEAQ. This CDR3 spans 16 amino acids. Losses at the gene ends were 0 bases for V and 5 bases for J; bases not matched to a gene: 10. The CDR3 DNA sequence: TGTGCCAGCAGCTTAGCCACGACAGGGATTGAGGACGAGCAGTACTTC. It is translated as CASSLATTGIEDEQYF.

The chain combines TRBV19 with TRBJ2-7, with 13 bases matching TRBD2. Germline assignment: CDR1 LNHDA and CDR2 SQIVND (reference sequence). This CDR3 is 15 amino acids long. V was clipped by 4 bases and J by 5 bases; unmatched bases: 5. DNA for the CDR3: TGTGCCAGTAGTACCGGGACTAGCGGGGCTCACGAGCAGTACTTC. Protein sequence: CASSTGTSGAHEQYF.

The chain carries TRBV11-2 and TRBJ1-2; D unclear. The CDR3 covers 15 residues. Germline loops: CDR1 SGHAT, CDR2 FQNNGV. Between the trimmed V and J ends, which lost 1 base and 6 bases, there was a span of 15 bases. The CDR3 loop reads CASSLAPTGYNGYTF. Here the CDR3 DNA reads TGTGCCAGCAGCTTAGCTCCTACCGGGTATAATGGCTACACCTTC.

The rearrangement links TRBV7-8 to TRBJ2-7, with D maybe TRBD2 (5 bases). This CDR3 comprises 11 residues. Deletions cut 4 bases from V and 7 bases from J, with 8 bases between. The germline V gene has CDR1 SGHVS and CDR2 FQNEAQ. CDR3 amino acids: CASSYPGEQYF. As DNA, the CDR3 is TGTGCCAGCAGCTATCCGGGAGAGCAGTACTTC.

The genes are TRBV15 and TRBJ2-7, with D tentatively TRBD2 (5 bases). CDR3 length: 17 residues. V was pared by 3 bases and J by 0 bases, with 18 bases between. Germline CDR1 reads LNHNV; CDR2 reads YYDKDF (reference sequence). This chain's CDR3 is CATSRVREKSPSYEQYF. For the CDR3, the DNA is TGTGCCACCAGCAGGGTGAGGGAGAAATCCCCCTCCTACGAGCAGTACTTC. Full variable domain (outside the CDR3, taken from reference TRBV15 and TRBJ2-7): DAMVIQNPRYQVTQFGKPVTLSCSQTLNHNVMYWYQQKSSQAPKLLFHYYDKDFNNEADTPDNFQSRRPNTSFCFLDIRSPGLGDTAMYLCATSRVREKSPSYEQYFGPGTRLTVT.

V is TRBV28 and J is TRBJ1-5; 7 nucleotides match TRBD1. With V trimmed by 3 bases and J by 4 bases, 6 bases remained unmatched. This CDR3 region has 15 residues. Germline V gives CDR1 MDHEN, CDR2 SYDVKM. Here the CDR3 reads CASSLNRGYNQPQHF. CDR3 bases: TGTGCCAGCAGTTTGAACAGGGGATATAATCAGCCCCAGCATTTT.

V and J are TRBV6-1 and TRBJ1-1; D uncertain. The ends were cut back, 1 base at V and 6 bases at J, with 3 bases in the middle. Germline-derived CDR1 and CDR2 are MNHNS and SASEGT. The CDR3 contains 11 residues. CDR3 region: CASSEVAEAFF. The DNA for the CDR3 is TGTGCCAGCAGTGAAGTAGCTGAAGCTTTCTTT.

As regards this clone: Other DNA sequences in this specimen translate into the identical CDR3. The genes are TRBV5-6 and TRBJ2-7; D is unresolved. V gave up 0 bases and J gave up 2 bases, with 9 bases separating them. The length of the CDR3 is 14 residues. The germline CDR1 and CDR2 sequences are SGHDT and YYEEEE. Here the CDR3 DNA reads TGTGCCAGCAGCTTGGGTAGCAGCACCTACGAGCAGTACTTC. Encoded protein: CASSLGSSTYEQYF.

The chain links TRBV5-4 to TRBJ1-1; 7 nucleotides agree with TRBD1. The length of the CDR3 is 12 residues. Germline V gene lookup returns CDR1 SGHNT and CDR2 YYREEE (reference sequence). After removal of 0 bases from V and 10 bases from J, the junction contained 3 bases not matched to a gene. The DNA for the CDR3 is TGTGCCAGCAGCTTGGAAGGGGGCTTAGCTTTCTTT. It specifies CASSLEGGLAFF.

The CDR3, as DNA: TGTGCCAGCAAGGGACTAGCGGGAGCGGCATACAATGAGCAGTTCTTC. Translated, it gives CASKGLAGAAYNEQFF. The chain is built from TRBV2 and TRBJ2-1, with 14 nucleotides matching TRBD2. CDR1 is SNHLY, CDR2 FYNNEI, per germline. V trimming: 7 bases; J trimming: 4 bases; junction bases outside the gene matches: 6. The CDR3 has 16 amino acids.

The CDR3 DNA reads as TGCGCCAGCAGCCGGTCTAGGACAGGGAATCAGCCCCAGCATTTT. Translated: CASSRSRTGNQPQHF. This rearrangement joins TRBV4-3 to TRBJ1-5, with 8 bases matching TRBD1. This CDR3 spans 15 amino acids. J was trimmed by 4 bases and V by 4 bases; bases with no gene match: 6. CDR1 and CDR2 (germline): LGHNA, YSLEER.

The chain is built from TRBV7-6 and TRBJ2-7; possible D gene TRBD1, 6 bases. V lost 1 base and J 0 bases, leaving 10 bases between the germline ends. The CDR3 spans 15 residues. Germline loops: CDR1 SGHVS, CDR2 FNYEAQ. The CDR3 DNA reads TGTGCCAGCAGCTTAGACAGGGACCTCTCCTACGAGCAGTACTTC. It translates to CASSLDRDLSYEQYF.

The chain is built from TRBV24-1 and TRBJ2-7; the match to TRBD1 covers 11 bases. V lost 5 bases, J lost 9 bases, and 14 bases stayed unmatched. There are 16 residues in the CDR3. From germline, CDR1 is KGHDR and CDR2 SFDVKD. The chain's CDR3 is CATSGLKGDRGTRQYF. CDR3 coding DNA: TGTGCCACCAGTGGTCTGAAGGGGGACAGGGGGACAAGGCAGTACTTC.

The V and J genes are TRBV29-1 and TRBJ2-2; the match to TRBD1 covers 8 bases. Germline CDR1 SQVTM, CDR2 ANQGSEA. The ends lost 4 bases at V and 1 base at J; junction bases unmatched: 5. This CDR3 has 15 residues. CDR3 loop: CSVGAGTGNTGELFF. The CDR3 DNA reads TGCAGCGTTGGGGCCGGGACAGGGAACACCGGGGAGCTGTTTTTT.

V and J are TRBV5-4 and TRBJ2-7, with 8 bases matching TRBD1. Germline values: CDR1 SGHNT, CDR2 YYREEE (reference sequence). V shed 5 bases and J 2 bases; nucleotides not matched to a gene: 9. The CDR3 is 15 amino acids. CDR3 nucleotides: TGTGCCAGCAGTTCCGGGACAGGCTTCGCCTACGAGCAGTACTTC. Residues: CASSSGTGFAYEQYF.

V and J are TRBV4-2 and TRBJ1-1, with D possibly TRBD1 on 5 matching bases. The CDR3 runs to 15 residues. V gave up 4 bases and J gave up 1 base, with 13 bases separating them. Per germline, CDR1 LGHNA and CDR2 YNFKEQ. Written as DNA, the CDR3 is TGTGCCAGCAGCCTACCACAACAGGAGAACACTGAAGCTTTCTTT. Its protein product is CASSLPQQENTEAFF.

The chain has TRBV7-9 and TRBJ2-7; D is ambiguous. With 0 bases removed from V and 3 bases from J, the gap between germline ends came to 3 bases. In germline, CDR1 is SEHNR, CDR2 FQNEAQ (reference sequence). The CDR3 spans 12 residues. The DNA for the CDR3 is TGTGCCAGCAGCTTAGCCATCTACGAGCAGTACTTC. It translates to CASSLAIYEQYF.

This chain connects TRBV7-2 to TRBJ2-3; 9 nucleotides match TRBD1. Germline V gives CDR1 SGHTA, CDR2 FQGNSA. This CDR3 contains 16 residues. J was trimmed by 3 bases and V by 5 bases; bases with no gene match: 9. CDR3 in amino acids: CASSLRTGVRTDTQYF. The CDR3 DNA follows: TGTGCCAGCAGCCTCAGGACAGGGGTTAGGACAGATACGCAGTATTTT.

This clone was seen a single time. This chain's CDR3 is CASSLGPRVETDTQYF. The CDR3 nucleotides are TGTGCCAGCAGCTTGGGCCCCAGGGTGGAGACAGATACGCAGTATTTT. The chain has TRBV5-4 and TRBJ2-3, with D maybe TRBD1 (5 bases). CDR1 is SGHNT, CDR2 YYREEE, per germline (reference sequence). Trimming pared 0 bases from V and 3 bases from J, leaving 14 bases between. The CDR3 covers 16 residues.

This clone has a single count. This chain uses TRBV7-9 with TRBJ2-1; 7 nucleotides match TRBD1. The CDR3 loop spans 13 amino acids. Germline lookup yields CDR1 SEHNR and CDR2 FQNEAQ (reference sequence). Unmatched junction bases numbered 4, after V lost 5 bases and J lost 6 bases. The CDR3 is CASSPGTVNEQFF. DNA for the CDR3: TGTGCCAGCAGCCCAGGGACAGTCAATGAGCAGTTCTTC.

The chain recombines TRBV18 with TRBJ1-5; TRBD1 matches 12 bases. Germline V CDR1 and CDR2: KGHSH, LQKENI. The junction had 6 bases not matched to a gene; V was cut back by 6 bases and J by 3 bases. The CDR3 runs to 16 residues. CDR3 DNA sequence: TGTGCCAGCTCCCCGGGACAGGGGGCAAACAATCAGCCCCAGCATTTT. Translated, it gives CASSPGQGANNQPQHF.

The chain employs TRBV9 and TRBJ2-1; D unclear. Germline V gives CDR1 SGDLS, CDR2 YYNGEE. Trimming removed 3 bases from V and 2 bases from J, with 15 bases in between. The CDR3 is 16 residues long. As DNA, the CDR3 is TGTGCCAGCAGCGCCCGGGTCTTCCTGACCTACAATGAGCAGTTCTTC. Translating it yields CASSARVFLTYNEQFF.

V is TRBV5-1 and J is TRBJ1-4, with a weak D call TRBD1 (5 bases). This CDR3 has 15 amino acids. The germline V and J ends were trimmed by 2 bases and 5 bases, with 13 bases remaining between them. CDR1 and CDR2 from the germline V gene are SGHRS and YFSETQ. CDR3 coding DNA: TGCGCCAGCAGCTTCGCTGGGGCCTCCAATGAAAAACTGTTTTTT. It is translated as CASSFAGASNEKLFF.

This clone was detected only a few times. CDR3 nucleotide sequence: TGTGCCAGTAGTATTGAGGCGGGAGAGAGCTCCTACGAGCAGTACTTC. Amino acid sequence: CASSIEAGESSYEQYF. The chain is built from TRBV19 and TRBJ2-7; TRBD2 matches 7 bases. V shed 3 bases and J 0 bases; nucleotides not matched to a gene: 8. Germline values: CDR1 LNHDA, CDR2 SQIVND (reference sequence). The CDR3 extends over 16 amino acids. The variable domain in full, completed from reference TRBV19 and TRBJ2-7, reads DGGITQSPKYLFRKEGQNVTLSCEQNLNHDAMYWYRQDPGQGLRLIYYSQIVNDFQKGDIAEGYSVSREKKESFPLTVTSAQKNPTAFYLCASSIEAGESSYEQYFGPGTRLTVT.

This sequence joins TRBV5-1 and TRBJ2-3; a weak D match, TRBD2 (5 bases). V dropped 0 bases and J dropped 3 bases, with 14 bases sitting between them. This CDR3 is built from 16 residues. The germline V gene has CDR1 SGHRS and CDR2 YFSETQ. The chain's CDR3 is CASSLEGARGTDTQYF. CDR3 DNA sequence: TGCGCCAGCAGCTTGGAGGGCGCCCGAGGGACAGATACGCAGTATTTT.

This chain links TRBV10-2 with TRBJ1-2; 8 nucleotides match TRBD1. CDR3 length: 14 residues. Germline V CDR1 and CDR2: WSHSY, SAAADI. V was clipped by 8 bases and J by 6 bases; unmatched bases: 11. The CDR3: CASSQTGAADGYTF. The CDR3 DNA reads TGCGCCAGCTCTCAGACAGGGGCGGCGGATGGCTACACCTTC.

The chain combines TRBV27 with TRBJ2-1; 8 positions match TRBD2. The J segment lost 3 bases and the V segment lost 4 bases, leaving 2 bases of the junction unmatched. The CDR3 totals 14 residues. Germline CDR1 MNHEY, CDR2 SMNVEV (reference sequence). The CDR3 here is CASSYSGSYNEQFF. CDR3 coding DNA: TGTGCCAGCAGTTACAGCGGGAGCTACAATGAGCAGTTCTTC.